This T cell receptor beta chain was captured by sequencing in a study of blood T cell repertoires in COVID-19. Study as a whole: Samples of COVID-19 (acute and convalescent) were obtained from the United States, Italy and Spain. Sample material is recorded as cDNA or gDNA derived from T cells, B-cell-depleted T cells, or PBMCs.

Original processing methods: Using reference gene primer amplification, nucleated cell counts were estimated. Profiled with immunoSEQ multiplex PCR; TCRdb holds only in-frame clones, not every one. Clone size and the V and J calls come from that table; the DNA yielded D and trimming. The table lists 90,000 to 120,000 clones, roughly 92% of them singletons. With V trimmed by 4 bases and J by 2 bases, 2 bases remained unmatched. Germline lookup yields CDR1 ENHRY and CDR2 SYGVKD. This CDR3 region has 15 residues. The TCR sequence derives from a man in his 60s with acute or convalescent COVID-19. The V and J genes are TRBV10-3 and TRBJ2-7, with TRBD2 matching over 13 bases. The sample taken for sequencing was peripheral blood. The CDR3 here is CAISGGTSGTYEQYF. CDR3 nucleotides: TGTGCCATCAGTGGCGGGACTAGCGGGACCTACGAGCAGTACTTC.